This entry describes one T cell receptor (beta chain). This entry is derived from a study of blood T cell repertoires in COVID-19. Overall study context: From the United States, Italy and Spain came samples of acute and convalescent COVID-19. In each case, the material was cDNA or gDNA derived from T cells, B-cell-depleted T cells, or PBMCs.

Authors' processing steps: Reference gene primer amplification yielded estimated nucleated cell counts. Using immunoSEQ multiplex PCR, the repertoire was profiled, and TCRdb retains in-frame clones only, with some absent. D and trimming come from the DNA, and the V and J calls and clone size come from that table. The data hold hundreds of thousands of clones, with 80% to 90% observed a single time. Germline values: CDR1 MNHEY, CDR2 SMNVEV (reference sequence). This CDR3 spans 13 amino acids. V was trimmed by 0 bases and J by 10 bases, leaving 12 bases between them. V usage is TRBV27 and J usage is TRBJ1-1; D is perhaps TRBD1 (5 bases). Sequencing input: peripheral blood. This sequence originates from a woman in her thirties or forties who had recovered from COVID-19. CDR3 amino acids: CASSLSAGKAAFF. CDR3 sequence (DNA): TGTGCCAGCAGTTTATCCGCAGGGAAGGCAGCTTTCTTT.